This T cell receptor beta chain comes out of a study of cytomegalovirus exposure and HLA in healthy donors. Study-level points and caveats: Common viral pathogens (according to a later analysis) appeared linked to several of the most significant clusters.

Germline V CDR1 and CDR2: WSHSY, SAAADI. V trimming: 3 bases; J trimming: 4 bases; junction bases outside the gene matches: 6. This CDR3 is built from 15 residues. PCR amplification relied on 60 Vbeta primers (plus 13 Jbeta primers). Sequenced by immunoSEQ multiplex PCR; TCRdb stores in-frame clones only, minus some. The table has approximately 37,000 clones, 74% seen once. The count of this clone is one. The antigen is not known. The specimen was PBMCs. The V call is TRBV10-2, the J call TRBJ1-2; 9 bases align to TRBD1. The clonotype was recovered from a man aged 25 to 40 in good health and CMV-seronegative. CDR3 sequence (DNA): TGCGCCAGCAGTGATAAGACAGGGGGTACCTATGGCTACACCTTC. It yields the protein CASSDKTGGTYGYTF.